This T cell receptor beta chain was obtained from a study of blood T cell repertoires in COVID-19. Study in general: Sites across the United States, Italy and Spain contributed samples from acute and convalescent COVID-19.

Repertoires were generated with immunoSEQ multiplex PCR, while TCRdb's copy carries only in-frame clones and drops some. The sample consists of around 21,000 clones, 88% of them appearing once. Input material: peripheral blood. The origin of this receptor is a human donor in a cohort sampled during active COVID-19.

The CDR3 sequence is CASSPRAGASHSPLHF. The DNA of the CDR3 is TGTGCCAGCAGCCCAAGGGCGGGGGCCTCTCATTCACCCCTCCACTTT. The chain is built from TRBV9 and TRBJ1-6; possible D gene TRBD1, 6 bases. The V gene's germline CDR1 is SGDLS and CDR2 YYNGEE. The CDR3 runs 16 residues. With 4 bases removed from V and 8 bases from J, the gap between germline ends came to 19 bases.